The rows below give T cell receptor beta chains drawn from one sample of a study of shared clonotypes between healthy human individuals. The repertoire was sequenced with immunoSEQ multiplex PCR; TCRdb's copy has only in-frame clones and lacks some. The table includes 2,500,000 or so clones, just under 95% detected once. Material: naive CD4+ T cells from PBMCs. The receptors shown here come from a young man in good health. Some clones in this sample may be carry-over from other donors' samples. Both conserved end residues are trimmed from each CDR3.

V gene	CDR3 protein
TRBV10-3	AISESRGVGEKLF
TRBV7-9	ASSSSLGSGRLRDEQF
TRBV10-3	AISVRTGGYISGYT
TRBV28	ASTRTWGGPWEQY
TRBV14	ASSQRGTPF
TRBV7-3	ASSFLAGAGYNEQF
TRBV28	TYLGTYGYT
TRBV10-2	ASSEPGQGGDTQY
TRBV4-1	ASSQEFPTSGSGNEQF
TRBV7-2	ASSLASTGASSYEQY
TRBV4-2	ASSQGRAGEDYGYT
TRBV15	ATTGAGRTEAF
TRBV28	ASSPLGRGGYEQY
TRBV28	ASSLNRGLWYGYT
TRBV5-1	ASKDLGGTSYGYT
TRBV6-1	ASSEAAGTGYQETQY
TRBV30	AWGVNRGNTEAF
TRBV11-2	ASSFPLMNTEAF
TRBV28	ASSSPAGGNNNEQF
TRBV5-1	ASSFLLGGVSTDTQY
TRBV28	ASSRREAGNTIY
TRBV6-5	ASSYSQGLREY
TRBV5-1	ASSRSTGGDSYEQY
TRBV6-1	ASSEQQLPSGANVLT
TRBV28	ASSGSQETQY
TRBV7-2	ASSLGLAGPSTDTQY
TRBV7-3	ASSQQALTNTGELF
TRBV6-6	ASLDGGQGAQGYT
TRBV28	ASSSSRVAGELF
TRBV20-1	SAAGDEKLF
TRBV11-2	ASSLLYQGAVGGTEAF
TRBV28	ASSRLDRGNIQY
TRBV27	ASSFSASGNTIY
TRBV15	ATKSATGSYNEQF
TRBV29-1	SVEVGQSTEAF
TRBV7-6	ASKDGTRDEQY
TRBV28	ASRWGRGYEQY
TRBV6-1	ASSAVIRRGLNQPQH
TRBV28	ASRRGTSEQF
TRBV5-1	ASSLIGGGDNEQF